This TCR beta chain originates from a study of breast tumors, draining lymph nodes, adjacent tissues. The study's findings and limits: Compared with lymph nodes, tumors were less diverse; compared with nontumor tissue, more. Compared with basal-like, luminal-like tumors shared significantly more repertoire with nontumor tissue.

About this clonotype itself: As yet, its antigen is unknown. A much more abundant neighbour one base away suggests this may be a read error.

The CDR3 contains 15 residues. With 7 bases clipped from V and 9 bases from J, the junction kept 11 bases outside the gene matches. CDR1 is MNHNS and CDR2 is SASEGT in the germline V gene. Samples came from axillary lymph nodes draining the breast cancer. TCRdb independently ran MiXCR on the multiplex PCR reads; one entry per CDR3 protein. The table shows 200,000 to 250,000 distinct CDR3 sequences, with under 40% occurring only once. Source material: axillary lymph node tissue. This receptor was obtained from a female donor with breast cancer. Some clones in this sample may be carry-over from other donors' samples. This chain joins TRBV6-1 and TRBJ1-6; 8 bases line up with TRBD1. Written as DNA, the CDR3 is TGTGCCAGCACTCACTTTAGCAGGGGGCCTTCACCCCTCCACTTT. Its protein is CASTHFSRGPSPLHF.